The sequence of this T cell receptor (beta chain) was determined in a study of T cells in Graves' hyperthyroidism and ophthalmopathy. Amplified TCR beta CDR3 regions derived from RNA transcripts. The HTBI primer set drove a first-round RT-PCR of the TCR CDR3. TCRdb independently ran MiXCR on the multiplex PCR reads; one entry per CDR3 protein. Here the sample spans 300,000 to 450,000 distinct CDR3 sequences, approximately 25% being singletons. Source material: blood. The origin of this receptor is a man aged 45-65 years with Graves' hyperthyroidism.

The CDR3 nucleotides are TGTGCCAGCAGTTTAGTGCAGGCAGAACGGGACACCGGGGAGCTGTTTTTT. It encodes CASSLVQAERDTGELFF. V is TRBV12-3 or TRBV12-4 and J is TRBJ2-2; D is unresolved. The CDR3 covers 17 residues. The germline V and J ends were trimmed by 1 base and 3 bases, with 15 bases remaining between them.